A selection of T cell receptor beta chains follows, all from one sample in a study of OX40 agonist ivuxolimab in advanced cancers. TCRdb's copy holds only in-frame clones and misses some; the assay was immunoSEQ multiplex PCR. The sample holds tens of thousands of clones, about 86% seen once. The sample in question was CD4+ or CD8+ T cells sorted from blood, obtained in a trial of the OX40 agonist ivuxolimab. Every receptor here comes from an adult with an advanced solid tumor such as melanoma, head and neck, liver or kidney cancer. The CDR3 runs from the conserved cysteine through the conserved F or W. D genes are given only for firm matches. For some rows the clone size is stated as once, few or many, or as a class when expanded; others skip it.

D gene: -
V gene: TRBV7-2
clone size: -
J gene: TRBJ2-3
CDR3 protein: CASSLTGISTDTQYF
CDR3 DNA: TGTGCCAGCAGCCTAACAGGGATCAGCACAGATACGCAGTATTTT

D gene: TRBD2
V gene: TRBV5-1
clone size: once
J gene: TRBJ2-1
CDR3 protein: CASSPPGLANEQFF
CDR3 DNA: TGCGCCAGCAGCCCTCCGGGACTAGCCAATGAGCAGTTCTTC

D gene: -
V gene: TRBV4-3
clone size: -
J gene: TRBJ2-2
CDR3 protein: CASSQGGLRTGELFF
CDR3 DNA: TGCGCCAGCAGCCAAGGGGGCCTTAGGACCGGGGAGCTGTTTTTT

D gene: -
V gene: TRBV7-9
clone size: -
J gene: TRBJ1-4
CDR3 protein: CASSLTPTNEKLFF
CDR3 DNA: TGTGCCAGCAGCTTAACCCCAACTAATGAAAAACTGTTTTTT

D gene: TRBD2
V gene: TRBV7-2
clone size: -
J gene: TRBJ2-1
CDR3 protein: CASRSGTSDYNEQFF
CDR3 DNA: TGTGCCAGCCGCTCCGGGACTAGCGACTACAATGAGCAGTTCTTC

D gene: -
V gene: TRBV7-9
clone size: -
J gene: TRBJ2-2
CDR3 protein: CASSPPPSSTGELFF
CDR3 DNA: TGTGCCAGCAGCCCGCCTCCGTCAAGCACCGGGGAGCTGTTTTTT

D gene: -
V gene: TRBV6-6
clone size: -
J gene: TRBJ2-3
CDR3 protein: CASSFPSDTTQYF
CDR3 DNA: TGTGCCAGCAGTTTCCCCTCCGACACTACGCAGTATTTT

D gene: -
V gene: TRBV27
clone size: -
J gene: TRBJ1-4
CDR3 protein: CASSLSAATNEKLFF
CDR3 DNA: TGTGCCAGCAGTTTATCGGCGGCAACTAATGAAAAACTGTTTTTT

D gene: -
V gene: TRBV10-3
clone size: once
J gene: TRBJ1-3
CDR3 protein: CAIKTSGNTIYF
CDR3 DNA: TGTGCCATCAAGACCTCTGGAAACACCATATATTTT

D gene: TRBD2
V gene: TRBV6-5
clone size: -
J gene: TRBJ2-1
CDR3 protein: CASSFNLAGGDNEQFF
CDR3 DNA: TGTGCCAGCAGTTTCAACCTAGCGGGAGGCGACAATGAGCAGTTCTTC

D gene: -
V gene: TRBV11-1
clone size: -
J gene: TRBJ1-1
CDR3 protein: CASSLVGTEAFF
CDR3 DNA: TGTGCCAGCAGCTTAGTAGGCACTGAAGCTTTCTTT

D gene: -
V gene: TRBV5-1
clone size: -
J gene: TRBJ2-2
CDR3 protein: CASGITVGANTGELFF
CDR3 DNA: TGCGCCAGCGGAATCACGGTCGGCGCGAACACCGGGGAGCTGTTTTTT

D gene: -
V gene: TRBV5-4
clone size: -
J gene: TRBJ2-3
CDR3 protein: CASSSNPGGTSTDTQYF
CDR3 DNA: TGTGCCAGCAGCTCAAACCCCGGGGGTACCAGCACAGATACGCAGTATTTT

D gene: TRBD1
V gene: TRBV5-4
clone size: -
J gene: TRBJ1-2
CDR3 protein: CASSWDRAVNYGYTF
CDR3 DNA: TGTGCCAGCAGCTGGGACAGGGCAGTAAACTATGGCTACACCTTC

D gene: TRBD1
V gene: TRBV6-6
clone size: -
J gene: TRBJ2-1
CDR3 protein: CASSSGQNNEQFF
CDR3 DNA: TGTGCCAGCAGCTCGGGACAGAACAATGAGCAGTTCTTC

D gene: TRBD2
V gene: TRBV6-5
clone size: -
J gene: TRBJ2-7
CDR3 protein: CASSYLGLAYF
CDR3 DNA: TGTGCCAGCAGTTACTTGGGACTAGCGTACTTC

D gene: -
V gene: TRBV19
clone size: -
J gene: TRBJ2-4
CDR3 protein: CASSTGTYIQYF
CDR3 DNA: TGTGCCAGTAGTACCGGGACCTATATTCAGTACTTC

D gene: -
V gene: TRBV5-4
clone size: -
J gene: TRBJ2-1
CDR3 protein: CASSSPMQGFEQFF
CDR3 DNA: TGTGCCAGCAGCTCCCCCATGCAGGGGTTTGAGCAGTTCTTC

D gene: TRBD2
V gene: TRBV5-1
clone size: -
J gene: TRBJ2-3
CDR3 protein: CASSLVGSGIDTQYF
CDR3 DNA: TGCGCCAGCAGCTTGGTCGGTAGCGGGATAGATACGCAGTATTTT

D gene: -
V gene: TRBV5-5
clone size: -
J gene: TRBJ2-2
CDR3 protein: CASRKQGGGELFF
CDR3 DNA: TGTGCCAGCAGGAAACAGGGCGGCGGGGAGCTGTTTTTT

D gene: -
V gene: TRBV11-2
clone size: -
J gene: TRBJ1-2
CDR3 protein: CASSSSVGTITF
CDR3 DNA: TGTGCCAGCAGCTCAAGCGTGGGGACAATCACCTTC

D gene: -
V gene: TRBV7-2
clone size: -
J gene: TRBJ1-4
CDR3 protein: CASSLALLAEKLFF
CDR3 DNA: TGTGCCAGCAGCTTAGCGCTTCTCGCTGAAAAACTGTTTTTT

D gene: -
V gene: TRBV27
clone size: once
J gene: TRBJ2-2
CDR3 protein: CASSQLGTGELFF
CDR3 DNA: TGTGCCAGCAGCCAACTGGGGACCGGGGAGCTGTTTTTT

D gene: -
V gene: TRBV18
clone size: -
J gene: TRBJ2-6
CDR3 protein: CASSPPYSGANVLTF
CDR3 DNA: TGTGCCAGCTCACCACCTTACTCTGGGGCCAACGTCCTGACTTTC

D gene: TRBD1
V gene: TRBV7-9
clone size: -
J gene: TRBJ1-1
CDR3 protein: CATITGDTEAFF
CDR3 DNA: TGTGCCACGATAACAGGGGACACTGAAGCTTTCTTT

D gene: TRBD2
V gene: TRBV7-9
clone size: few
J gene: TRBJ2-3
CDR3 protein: CASSLLEAGAYTDTQYF
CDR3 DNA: TGTGCCAGCAGCCTTCTGGAAGCGGGGGCGTACACAGATACGCAGTATTTT

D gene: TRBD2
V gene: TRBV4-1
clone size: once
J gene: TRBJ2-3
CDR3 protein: CASSQAGRRGGPGDTQYF
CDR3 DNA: TGCGCCAGCAGCCAAGCGGGTCGGCGGGGGGGTCCAGGGGATACGCAGTATTTT

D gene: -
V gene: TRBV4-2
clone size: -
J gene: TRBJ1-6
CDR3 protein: CASSQGTKDGRPLHF
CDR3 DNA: TGTGCCAGCAGCCAGGGGACTAAGGACGGGCGACCCCTCCACTTT

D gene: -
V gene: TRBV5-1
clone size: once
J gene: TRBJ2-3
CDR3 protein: CASSDQGDTQYF
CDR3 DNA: TGCGCCAGCAGCGACCAGGGAGATACGCAGTATTTT

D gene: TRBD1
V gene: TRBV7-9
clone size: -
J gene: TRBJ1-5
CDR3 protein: CASSLGSGTGGNQPQHF
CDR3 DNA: TGTGCCAGCAGCTTAGGATCCGGGACAGGGGGCAATCAGCCCCAGCATTTT

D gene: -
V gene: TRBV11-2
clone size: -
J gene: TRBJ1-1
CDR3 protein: CASSLWGEAFF
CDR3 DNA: TGTGCCAGCAGCTTATGGGGTGAAGCTTTCTTT

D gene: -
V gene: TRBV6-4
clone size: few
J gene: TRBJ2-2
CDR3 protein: CASQTSVSTGELFF
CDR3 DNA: TGTGCCAGCCAGACTAGTGTGAGCACCGGGGAGCTGTTTTTT

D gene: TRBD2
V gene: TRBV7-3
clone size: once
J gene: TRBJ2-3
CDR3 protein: CASSPSALAARTDTQYF
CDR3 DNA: TGTGCCAGCAGCCCCTCCGCTCTAGCGGCCCGCACAGATACGCAGTATTTT

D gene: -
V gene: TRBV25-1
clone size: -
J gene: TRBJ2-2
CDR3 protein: CASRGAGNTGELFF
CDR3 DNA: TGTGCCAGCCGTGGGGCAGGGAACACCGGGGAGCTGTTTTTT

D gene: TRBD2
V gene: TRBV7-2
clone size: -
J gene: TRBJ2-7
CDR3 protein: CASSFGLAGDEQYF
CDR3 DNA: TGTGCCAGCAGCTTCGGACTAGCGGGAGACGAGCAGTACTTC

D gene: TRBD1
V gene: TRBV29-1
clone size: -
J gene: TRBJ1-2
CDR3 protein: CSAHEPGQGYDGYTF
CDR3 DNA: TGCAGCGCCCATGAACCGGGACAGGGGTACGATGGCTACACCTTC

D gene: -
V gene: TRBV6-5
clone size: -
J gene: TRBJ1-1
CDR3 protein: CASSYRGGTEAFF
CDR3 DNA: TGTGCCAGCAGTTATCGGGGAGGCACTGAAGCTTTCTTT

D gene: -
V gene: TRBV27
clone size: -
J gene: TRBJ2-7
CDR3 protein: CASSFWQGFSEQYF
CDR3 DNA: TGTGCCAGCAGTTTTTGGCAGGGATTCTCCGAGCAGTACTTC

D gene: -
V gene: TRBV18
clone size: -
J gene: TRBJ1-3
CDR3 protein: CASSADSSSGNTIYF
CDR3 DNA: TGTGCCAGCTCAGCGGACAGTTCCTCTGGAAACACCATATATTTT

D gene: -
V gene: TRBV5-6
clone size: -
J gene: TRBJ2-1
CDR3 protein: CASSPGPANEQFF
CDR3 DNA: TGTGCCAGCAGCCCCGGCCCGGCCAATGAGCAGTTCTTC

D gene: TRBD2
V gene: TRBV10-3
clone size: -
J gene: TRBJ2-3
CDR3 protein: CAIGLAGGQDTQYF
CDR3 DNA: TGTGCCATTGGACTAGCGGGAGGGCAAGATACGCAGTATTTT

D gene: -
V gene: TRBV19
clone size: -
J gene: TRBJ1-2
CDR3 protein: CASSIGYHGYTF
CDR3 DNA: TGTGCCAGTAGTATCGGTTACCATGGCTACACCTTC

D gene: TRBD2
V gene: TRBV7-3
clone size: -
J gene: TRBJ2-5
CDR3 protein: CASSHGKGASGPQETQYF
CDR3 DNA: TGTGCCAGCAGCCACGGGAAAGGGGCTAGCGGCCCACAAGAGACCCAGTACTTC

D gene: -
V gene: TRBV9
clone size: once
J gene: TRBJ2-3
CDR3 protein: CASSLGGARTDTQYF
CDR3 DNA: TGTGCCAGCAGTCTAGGGGGGGCCCGCACAGATACGCAGTATTTT

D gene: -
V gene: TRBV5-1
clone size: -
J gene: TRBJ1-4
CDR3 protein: CASSLSQGYEKLFF
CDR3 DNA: TGCGCCAGCAGCTTGAGTCAGGGATATGAAAAACTGTTTTTT

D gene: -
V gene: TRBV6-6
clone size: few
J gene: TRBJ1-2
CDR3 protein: CASSYVGRGYTF
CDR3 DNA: TGTGCCAGCAGTTATGTTGGTCGTGGCTACACCTTC

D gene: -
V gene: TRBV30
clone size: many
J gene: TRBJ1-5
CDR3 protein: CAWSVQTSNQPQHF
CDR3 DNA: TGTGCCTGGAGTGTACAGACTAGCAATCAGCCCCAGCATTTT